This T cell receptor (beta chain) was identified in a study of regulatory T cells in long-lasting Graves disease. Study-level results: New patients shared roughly 1,000 public clonotypes, and persistent patients shared more, with a few thousand. TRBV28, TRBJ1-2 and TRBJ2-5 were favored in persistent disease.

This clonotype was observed at least ten times. Antigen unknown. Germline CDR1 and CDR2: SGHRS and YFSETQ. V was pared by 0 bases and J by 6 bases, with 6 bases of the junction left unmatched. The CDR3 extends over 14 amino acids. Time point noted: newly diagnosed GD, antithyroid drugs for less than 3 months. The authors made the TCR library using RNA they extracted from PBMCs. The authors built TCR beta libraries using iRepertoire HTBI primers and Arm-PCR of CDR3 regions. One entry per CDR3 protein, called by TCRdb with MiXCR from the multiplex PCR reads. Among 540,000 or so distinct CDR3 sequences listed, about 14% were seen once. These data are also associated with another study on T cells in Graves' hyperthyroidism and ophthalmopathy.

The chain carries TRBV5-1 and TRBJ2-7; 7 nucleotides agree with TRBD1. The source is a man aged 25 to 45 with Graves disease. Sequences were derived from peripheral blood mononuclear cells (PBMCs), sampled at new diagnosis, from a patient treated with antithyroid drugs. The CDR3 here is CASSLDRGRGEQYF. Here the CDR3 DNA reads TGCGCCAGCAGCTTGGATAGGGGGCGAGGCGAGCAGTACTTC.